The sequence of this T cell receptor beta chain was determined in a study of shared clonotypes between healthy human individuals. Libraries were prepared by immunoSEQ multiplex PCR; TCRdb keeps only in-frame clonotypes and omits some of them. The repertoire has approximately 1.5 million clones, 95% to 99% of them found once; the top ten carry roughly 0.42%. Donors comprised healthy HIV-negative adults lacking recent acute infections or vaccinations. Study-level findings and limits: An effect of sequencing depth on clonotype sharing among donors was expected. Incomplete sequencing of sorted subsets was indicated by rarefaction despite large depth.

In regard to this clone: Its specificity is not known.

With 3 bases clipped from V and 7 bases from J, the junction kept 5 bases outside the gene matches. The CDR3 length is 15 residues. Germline V gene lookup returns CDR1 SGHTA and CDR2 FQGNSA. The V call is TRBV7-2, the J call TRBJ2-3; 12 bases align to TRBD2. This TCR came from a man in his thirties or forties in good health. Sequencing used naive CD4+ T cells sorted from blood. Specified subset: CD45RA+ positively selected. The chain's CDR3 is CASSLQLAGGYTQYF. The CDR3 nucleotides are TGTGCCAGCAGCTTGCAACTAGCGGGAGGATATACGCAGTATTTT.